This is a list of T cell receptor beta chains from one sample in a study of blood T cell repertoires in COVID-19. Using immunoSEQ multiplex PCR, the repertoire was profiled, and TCRdb retains in-frame clones only, with some absent. The repertoire holds roughly 110,000 clones, with 80% to 85% as singletons. Source material: peripheral blood. The origin of the receptors is a man between 65 and 79 years old with acute or convalescent COVID-19. CDR3s include the opening cysteine and the closing phenylalanine or tryptophan. A D gene is named only where the DNA matches it firmly. Only part of the rows carry a size: once, few, many, or a class if the clone is expanded.

j_gene,d_gene,abundance,v_gene,CDR3aa,CDR3nt
TRBJ2-1,-,-,TRBV30,CAWSRNRFTDEQFF,TGTGCCTGGAGTCGCAATCGCTTTACAGATGAGCAGTTCTTC
TRBJ1-1,-,-,TRBV3-1/TRBV3-2,CASSQDPAGTEAFF,TGTGCCAGCAGCCAAGATCCGGCAGGGACTGAAGCTTTCTTT
TRBJ2-7,-,-,TRBV3-1/TRBV3-2,CASSQGLEQYF,TGTGCCAGCAGCCAAGGGCTTGAGCAGTACTTC
TRBJ2-6,-,once,TRBV6-5,CASSFGQGSGANVLTF,TGTGCCAGCAGTTTCGGGCAGGGTTCTGGGGCCAACGTCCTGACTTTC
TRBJ2-6,-,-,TRBV19,CASSLVGLGSSGANVLTF,TGTGCCAGTAGTCTGGTCGGACTCGGATCCTCTGGGGCCAACGTCCTGACTTTC
TRBJ1-2,TRBD1,-,TRBV28,CASSSSGTGGPATYGYTF,TGTGCCAGCAGTTCATCCGGGACAGGGGGCCCCGCAACTTATGGCTACACCTTC
TRBJ1-2,-,-,TRBV12-5,CASGPTGTSGGRGYTF,TGTGCTAGTGGTCCAACCGGGACCTCGGGAGGGCGTGGCTACACCTTC
TRBJ2-7,TRBD1,-,TRBV6-6,CASSLRDRDYEQYF,TGTGCCAGCAGCTTAAGGGACAGGGACTACGAGCAGTACTTC
TRBJ1-5,-,-,TRBV5-1,CASSLGQRDQPQHF,TGCGCCAGCAGCTTGGGGCAGCGCGATCAGCCCCAGCATTTT
TRBJ2-1,TRBD2,once,TRBV5-1,CASSFQGASGGATSSYNEQFF,TGCGCCAGCAGCTTTCAAGGGGCTAGCGGGGGGGCAACTAGCTCCTACAATGAGCAGTTCTTC
TRBJ2-3,-,-,TRBV10-2,CASRHFVSGADTQYF,TGCGCCAGCAGACACTTCGTCTCGGGGGCAGATACGCAGTATTTT
TRBJ1-2,-,-,TRBV5-1,CASKEGASDYGYTF,TGCGCCAGCAAAGAAGGGGCCTCCGACTATGGCTACACCTTC
TRBJ2-1,TRBD1,-,TRBV5-1,CASSPGQGIQEQFF,TGCGCCAGCAGCCCCGGACAGGGAATTCAAGAGCAGTTCTTC
TRBJ1-3,-,few,TRBV27,CASREGNTIYF,TGTGCCAGTAGGGAGGGAAACACCATATATTTT
TRBJ1-2,-,once,TRBV3-1/TRBV3-2,CASSQVVGNGYTF,TGTGCCAGCAGCCAAGTTGTCGGTAATGGCTACACCTTC
TRBJ2-7,TRBD1,-,TRBV18,CASSPRTGTNEQYF,TGTGCCAGCTCACCAAGGACAGGGACGAACGAGCAGTACTTC
TRBJ2-5,TRBD2,once,TRBV30,CAWSLGLAGGETQYF,TGTGCCTGGAGTCTCGGACTAGCGGGAGGAGAGACCCAGTACTTC
TRBJ2-7,-,-,TRBV6-2/TRBV6-3,CASSYDQSGSYEQYF,TGTGCCAGCAGTTACGACCAGAGCGGCTCCTACGAGCAGTACTTC
TRBJ1-3,TRBD1,-,TRBV10-3,CAVSGTGVGNTIYF,TGTGCCGTATCCGGGACAGGGGTTGGAAACACCATATATTTT
TRBJ2-2,-,many,TRBV7-3,CASSIPMGRDNTGELFF,TGTGCCAGCAGCATACCGATGGGGCGAGATAACACCGGGGAGCTGTTTTTT
TRBJ1-2,TRBD1,-,TRBV5-1,CASSLDGGGEVGYTF,TGCGCCAGCAGCTTGGACGGAGGGGGCGAGGTTGGCTACACCTTC
TRBJ2-1,-,-,TRBV5-1,CASRDGSNEQFF,TGCGCCAGCAGAGACGGGAGTAATGAGCAGTTCTTC
TRBJ1-2,TRBD1,-,TRBV5-1,CASSPGGGYGYTF,TGCGCCAGCAGCCCAGGGGGAGGCTATGGCTACACCTTC
TRBJ1-1,-,-,TRBV2,CASTGAKLMNTEAFF,TGTGCCAGCACAGGGGCCAAGCTCATGAACACTGAAGCTTTCTTT
TRBJ2-5,TRBD2,-,TRBV5-1,CASSTGLAGGVETQYF,TGCGCCAGCAGCACGGGACTAGCGGGGGGAGTGGAGACCCAGTACTTC
TRBJ1-5,-,-,TRBV2,CASSEVTGGNQPQHF,TGTGCCAGCAGTGAGGTGACAGGTGGGAATCAGCCCCAGCATTTT
TRBJ1-4,TRBD1,-,TRBV2,CASSADRATNEKLFF,TGTGCCAGCAGTGCGGACAGGGCAACTAATGAAAAACTGTTTTTT
TRBJ2-5,-,-,TRBV24-1,CATSEAAGNQETQYF,TGTGCCACCAGTGAGGCTGCGGGAAACCAAGAGACCCAGTACTTC
TRBJ2-7,-,-,TRBV29-1,CSVEWGGSYEQYF,TGCAGCGTTGAATGGGGCGGCTCCTACGAGCAGTACTTC
TRBJ2-1,TRBD2,-,TRBV23-1,CASSSGTSGLSSYNEQFF,TGCGCCAGCAGTTCCGGGACTAGCGGGCTTAGCTCCTACAATGAGCAGTTCTTC
TRBJ2-7,-,-,TRBV5-1,CASSLGQNNEQYF,TGCGCCAGCAGCTTGGGACAGAATAATGAGCAGTACTTC
TRBJ2-1,TRBD2,-,TRBV28,CASSHLAGSYNEQFF,TGTGCCAGCAGCCACCTAGCGGGCTCCTACAATGAGCAGTTCTTC
TRBJ2-2,-,-,TRBV24-1,CATSDNRAKTGELFF,TGTGCCACCAGTGATAACAGGGCAAAGACCGGGGAGCTGTTTTTT
TRBJ2-7,-,-,TRBV29-1,CSVATGLSYEQYF,TGCAGCGTTGCTACAGGGTTATCCTACGAGCAGTACTTC
TRBJ1-1,-,-,TRBV5-1,CASSLVGDEAFF,TGCGCCAGCAGCTTGGTCGGGGATGAGGCTTTCTTT
TRBJ1-6,-,-,TRBV20-1,CSASTGIPTTYNSPLHF,TGCAGTGCTAGTACAGGGATCCCCACCACCTATAATTCACCCCTCCACTTT
TRBJ1-5,TRBD1,-,TRBV2,CASSSTGGGQPQHF,TGTGCCAGCAGTTCGACAGGGGGCGGACAGCCCCAGCATTTT
TRBJ2-3,-,-,TRBV29-1,CSVPGRGHTDTQYF,TGCAGCGTTCCGGGTCGTGGCCACACAGATACGCAGTATTTT
TRBJ2-3,TRBD2,-,TRBV4-2,CASSQDPGTSGRTDTQYF,TGTGCCAGCAGCCAAGATCCCGGGACTAGCGGTCGCACAGATACGCAGTATTTT
TRBJ2-7,TRBD1,-,TRBV3-1/TRBV3-2,CASSQAGTAYEQYF,TGTGCCAGCAGCCAAGCCGGGACAGCCTACGAGCAGTACTTC
TRBJ2-4,TRBD1,-,TRBV7-6,CASSPDGEGAQMTKNIQYF,TGTGCCAGCAGCCCAGACGGTGAGGGGGCGCAAATGACCAAAAACATTCAGTACTTC
TRBJ1-1,TRBD1,-,TRBV5-1,CASSSATGGGTEAFF,TGCGCCAGCAGCTCGGCAACAGGGGGTGGAACTGAAGCTTTCTTT
TRBJ2-7,TRBD1,-,TRBV24-1,CATSGGTGGDEQYF,TGTGCCACCAGTGGCGGGACAGGGGGAGACGAGCAGTACTTC
TRBJ2-7,-,-,TRBV6-5,CASSSQHGGSYEQYF,TGTGCCAGCAGTTCTCAGCACGGGGGATCCTACGAGCAGTACTTC
TRBJ1-2,-,-,TRBV2,CASSLQVNYGYTF,TGTGCCAGCAGTTTACAGGTTAACTATGGCTACACCTTC
TRBJ1-5,-,-,TRBV19,CASSNRVQQPQHF,TGTGCCAGTAGTAACAGGGTTCAGCAGCCCCAGCATTTT
TRBJ2-5,-,-,TRBV4-1,CASSPTNDRRQETQYF,TGCGCCAGCAGCCCGACTAATGACAGGAGACAAGAGACCCAGTACTTC
TRBJ2-2,-,few,TRBV7-3,CASSLISGGTGELFF,TGTGCCAGCAGCTTAATTAGCGGAGGCACCGGGGAGCTGTTTTTT
TRBJ2-1,-,-,TRBV28,CASSLSRGISYNEQFF,TGTGCCAGCAGTTTAAGTCGCGGAATCTCCTACAATGAGCAGTTCTTC